This is a list of T cell receptor beta chains from one sample in a study of OX40 agonist ivuxolimab in advanced cancers. Sequencing was performed with immunoSEQ multiplex PCR; in TCRdb, only in-frame clones are kept and a portion is missing. The sample includes tens of thousands of clones, about 87% seen only once; the top ten take about 33%. The sequencing used CD4+ or CD8+ T cells sorted from blood, collected in a trial of the OX40 agonist ivuxolimab. The receptors were gathered from an adult with an advanced solid tumor such as melanoma, head and neck, liver or kidney cancer. The CDR3 runs from the conserved cysteine through the conserved F or W. D genes are given only for firm matches. Clone size is shown for a subset of rows, as once, few, many or a class of expanded clone.

j_call	v_call	clone_size	d_call	cdr3_nt	cdr3_aa
TRBJ2-1	TRBV2	NA	TRBD2	TGTGCCAGCAGGATGGGGACTAGCGGGAGCAATGAGCAGTTCTTC	CASRMGTSGSNEQFF
TRBJ1-6	TRBV5-4	NA	TRBD1	TGTGCCAGCAGCTTCCGGGACAGATATTCACCCCTCCACTTT	CASSFRDRYSPLHF
TRBJ2-1	TRBV9	NA	NA	TGTGCCAGCAGCGTAGTAGGACAGTGGGAGGTCAGTGAGCAGTTCTTC	CASSVVGQWEVSEQFF
TRBJ1-3	TRBV7-9	NA	NA	TGTGCCAGCAGCTTAGGAGAGGGAAACACCATATATTTT	CASSLGEGNTIYF
TRBJ1-6	TRBV30	NA	NA	TGTGCCTGGAGCACGGGGATTCTCGGGTATACTTCACCCCTCCACTTT	CAWSTGILGYTSPLHF
TRBJ1-2	TRBV25-1	NA	NA	TGTGCCAGCAGCCCCCCCGCCGGCGCTCCTGGCTACACCTTC	CASSPPAGAPGYTF
TRBJ1-4	TRBV4-1	NA	TRBD1	TGCGCCAGCAGCCAAGGAACCGACAGGGGGGCTAATGAAAAACTGTTTTTT	CASSQGTDRGANEKLFF
TRBJ1-5	TRBV28	NA	NA	TGTGCCAGCAGTTTAGCGGGGGCCCTAGATCAGCCCCAGCATTTT	CASSLAGALDQPQHF
TRBJ1-1	TRBV18	NA	TRBD1	TGTGCCAGCTCACCGACAGGGCCGAACACTGAAGCTTTCTTT	CASSPTGPNTEAFF
TRBJ2-5	TRBV5-1	few	NA	TGCGCCAGCAGCTTGGCCCGGGGGGCTATAGACCAAGAGACCCAGTACTTC	CASSLARGAIDQETQYF
TRBJ2-3	TRBV11-3	NA	TRBD2	TGTGCCAGCAGCCCCGGTCAGACTAGCGCCACAGATACGCAGTATTTT	CASSPGQTSATDTQYF
TRBJ1-5	TRBV7-6	NA	NA	TGTGCCAGCAGCTTAGCAGGGGTCGATCAGCCCCAGCATTTT	CASSLAGVDQPQHF
TRBJ1-2	TRBV6-5	NA	NA	TGTGCCACCGGATCTGACTATGGCTACACCTTC	CATGSDYGYTF
TRBJ2-1	TRBV7-9	NA	NA	TGTGCCAGCAGCGCCCGGGCCGATGAGCAGTTCTTC	CASSARADEQFF
TRBJ1-5	TRBV15	NA	NA	TGTGCCACCAGCAGAGATACACAGTGGCAGCCCCAGCATTTT	CATSRDTQWQPQHF
TRBJ1-6	TRBV30	NA	TRBD1	TGTGCCTGGAGTCTAGGGACAGTTAATTCACCCCTCCACTTT	CAWSLGTVNSPLHF
TRBJ1-4	TRBV25-1	NA	NA	TGTGCCAGCAGTGAATTCCATATGGGGTCTAATGAAAAACTGTTTTTT	CASSEFHMGSNEKLFF
TRBJ2-3	TRBV10-1	NA	NA	TGCGCCAGCGCTTCTGGGGGGTTTACAGATACGCAGTATTTT	CASASGGFTDTQYF